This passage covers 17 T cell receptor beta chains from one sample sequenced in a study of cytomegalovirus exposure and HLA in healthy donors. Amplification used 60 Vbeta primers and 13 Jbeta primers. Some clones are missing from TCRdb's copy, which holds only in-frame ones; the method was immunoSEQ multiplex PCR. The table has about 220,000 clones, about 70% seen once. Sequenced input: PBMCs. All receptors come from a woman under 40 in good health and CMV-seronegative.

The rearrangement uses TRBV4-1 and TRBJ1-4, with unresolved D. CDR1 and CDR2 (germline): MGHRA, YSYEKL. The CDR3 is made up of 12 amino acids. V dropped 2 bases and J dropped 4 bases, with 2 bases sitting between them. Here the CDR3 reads CASSQLNEKLFF. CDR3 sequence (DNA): TGCGCCAGCAGCCAACTTAATGAAAAACTGTTTTTT.

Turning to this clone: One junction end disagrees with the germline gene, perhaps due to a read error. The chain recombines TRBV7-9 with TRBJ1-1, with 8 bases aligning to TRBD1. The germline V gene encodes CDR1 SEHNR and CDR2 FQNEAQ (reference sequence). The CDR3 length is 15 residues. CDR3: CSSSLQGGLGTEAFF. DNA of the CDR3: TGTTCCAGCAGCTTACAGGGGGGATTGGGAACTGAAGCTTTCTTT.

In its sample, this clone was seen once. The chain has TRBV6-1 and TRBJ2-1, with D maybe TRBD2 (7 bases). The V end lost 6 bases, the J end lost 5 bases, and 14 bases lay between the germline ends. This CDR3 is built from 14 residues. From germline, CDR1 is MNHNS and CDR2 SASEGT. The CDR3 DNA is TGTGCCAGCAGAGTGTCGGGGGGCCACAATGAGCAGTTCTTC. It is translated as CASRVSGGHNEQFF.

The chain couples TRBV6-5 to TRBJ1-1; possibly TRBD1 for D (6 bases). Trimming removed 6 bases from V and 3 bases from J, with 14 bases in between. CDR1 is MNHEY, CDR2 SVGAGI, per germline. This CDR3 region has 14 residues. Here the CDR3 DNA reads TGTGCCAGCAGAGAACGACAGGCCGACACTGAAGCTTTCTTT. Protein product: CASRERQADTEAFF.

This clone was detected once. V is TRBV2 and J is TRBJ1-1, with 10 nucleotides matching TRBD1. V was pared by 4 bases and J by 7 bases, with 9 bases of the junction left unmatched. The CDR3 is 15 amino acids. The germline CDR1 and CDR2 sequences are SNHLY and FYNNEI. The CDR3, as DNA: TGTGCCAGCAGTGTAGGCGGGACAGGGGACCGTGAAGCTTTCTTT. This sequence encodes CASSVGGTGDREAFF.

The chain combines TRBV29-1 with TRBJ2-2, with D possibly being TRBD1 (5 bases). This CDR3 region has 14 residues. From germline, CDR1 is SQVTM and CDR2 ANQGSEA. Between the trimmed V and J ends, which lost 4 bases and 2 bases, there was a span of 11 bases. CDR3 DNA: TGCAGCGTTGTAGGGGCCGTAAACACCGGGGAGCTGTTTTTT. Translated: CSVVGAVNTGELFF.

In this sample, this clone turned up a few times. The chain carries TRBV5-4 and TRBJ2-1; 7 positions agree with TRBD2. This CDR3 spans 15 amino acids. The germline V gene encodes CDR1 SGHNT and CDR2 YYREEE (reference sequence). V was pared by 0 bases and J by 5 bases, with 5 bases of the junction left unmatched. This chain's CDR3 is CASSLVGLKDNEQFF. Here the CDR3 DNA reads TGTGCCAGCAGCTTGGTGGGACTAAAAGACAATGAGCAGTTCTTC.

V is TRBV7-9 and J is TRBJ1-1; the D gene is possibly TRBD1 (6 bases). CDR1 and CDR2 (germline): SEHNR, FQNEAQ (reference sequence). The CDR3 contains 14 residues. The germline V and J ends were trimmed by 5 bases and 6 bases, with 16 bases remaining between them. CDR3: CASSEETGIAEAFF. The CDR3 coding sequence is TGTGCCAGCAGCGAAGAAACAGGGATCGCTGAAGCTTTCTTT.

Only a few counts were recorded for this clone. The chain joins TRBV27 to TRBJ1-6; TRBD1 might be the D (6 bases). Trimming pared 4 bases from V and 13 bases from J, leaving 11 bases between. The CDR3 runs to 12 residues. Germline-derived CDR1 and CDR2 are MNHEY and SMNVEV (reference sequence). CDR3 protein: CASSSDRPPLHF. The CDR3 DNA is TGTGCCAGCAGTTCGGACAGACCGCCCCTCCACTTT.

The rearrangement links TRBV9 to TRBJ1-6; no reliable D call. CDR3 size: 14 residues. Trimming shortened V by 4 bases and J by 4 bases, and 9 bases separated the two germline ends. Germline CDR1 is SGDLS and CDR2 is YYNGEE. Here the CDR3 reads CASSLGNYNSPLHF. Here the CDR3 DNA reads TGTGCCAGCAGCTTGGGCAATTATAATTCACCCCTCCACTTT.

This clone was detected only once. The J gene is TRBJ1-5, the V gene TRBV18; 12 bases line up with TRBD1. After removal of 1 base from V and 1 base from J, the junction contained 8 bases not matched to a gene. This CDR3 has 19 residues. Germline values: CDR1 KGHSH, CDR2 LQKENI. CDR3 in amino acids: CASSPRGTGGVNSNQPQHF. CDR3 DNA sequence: TGTGCCAGCTCACCACGAGGGACAGGGGGCGTAAACAGCAATCAGCCCCAGCATTTT.

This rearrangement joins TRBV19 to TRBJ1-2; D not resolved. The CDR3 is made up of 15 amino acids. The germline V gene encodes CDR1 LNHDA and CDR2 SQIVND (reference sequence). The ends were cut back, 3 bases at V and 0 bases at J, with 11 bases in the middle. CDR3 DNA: TGTGCCAGTAGTATTTTCCTGACTCCTAACTATGGCTACACCTTC. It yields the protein CASSIFLTPNYGYTF.

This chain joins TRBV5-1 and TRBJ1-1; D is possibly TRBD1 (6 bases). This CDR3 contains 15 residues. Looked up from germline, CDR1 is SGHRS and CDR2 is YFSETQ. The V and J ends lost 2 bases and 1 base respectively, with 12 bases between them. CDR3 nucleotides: TGCGCCAGCAGCTTAACAGGGTGGGGGAACACTGAAGCTTTCTTT. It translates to CASSLTGWGNTEAFF.

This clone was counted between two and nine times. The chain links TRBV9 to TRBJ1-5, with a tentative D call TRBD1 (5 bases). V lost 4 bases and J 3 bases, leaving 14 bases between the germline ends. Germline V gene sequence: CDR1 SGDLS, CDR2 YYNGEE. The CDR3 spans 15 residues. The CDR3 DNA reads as TGTGCCAGCAGCCTCGGGGGGGGGTCCAATCAGCCCCAGCATTTT. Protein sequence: CASSLGGGSNQPQHF. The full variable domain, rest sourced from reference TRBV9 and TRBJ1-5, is DSGVTQTPKHLITATGQRVTLRCSPRSGDLSVYWYQQSLDQGLQFLIQYYNGEERAKGNILERFSAQQFPDLHSELNLSSLELGDSALYFCASSLGGGSNQPQHFGDGTRLSIL.

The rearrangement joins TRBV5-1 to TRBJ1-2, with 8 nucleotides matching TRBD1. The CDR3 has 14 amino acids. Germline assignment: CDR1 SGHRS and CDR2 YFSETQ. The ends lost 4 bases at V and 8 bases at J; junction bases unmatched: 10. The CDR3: CASSPTGQGEGYTF. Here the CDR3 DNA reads TGCGCCAGCAGCCCTACCGGACAGGGCGAGGGCTACACCTTC. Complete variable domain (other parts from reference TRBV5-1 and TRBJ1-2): KAGVTQTPRYLIKTRGQQVTLSCSPISGHRSVSWYQQTPGQGLQFLFEYFSETQRNKGNFPGRFSGRQFSNSRSEMNVSTLELGDSALYLCASSPTGQGEGYTFGSGTRLTVV.

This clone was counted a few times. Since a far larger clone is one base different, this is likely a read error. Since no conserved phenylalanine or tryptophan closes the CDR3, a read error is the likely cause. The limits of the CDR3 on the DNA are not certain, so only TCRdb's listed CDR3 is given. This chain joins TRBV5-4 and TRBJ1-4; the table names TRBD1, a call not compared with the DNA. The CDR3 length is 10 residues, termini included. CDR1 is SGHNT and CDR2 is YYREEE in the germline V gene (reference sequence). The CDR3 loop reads CASSPGQGER.

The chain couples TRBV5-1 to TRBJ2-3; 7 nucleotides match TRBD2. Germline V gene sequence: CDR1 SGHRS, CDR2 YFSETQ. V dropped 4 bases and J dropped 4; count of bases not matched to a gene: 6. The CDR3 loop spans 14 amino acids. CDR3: CASSGSGLADTQYF. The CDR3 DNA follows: TGCGCCAGCAGCGGCTCCGGACTAGCAGATACGCAGTATTTT.